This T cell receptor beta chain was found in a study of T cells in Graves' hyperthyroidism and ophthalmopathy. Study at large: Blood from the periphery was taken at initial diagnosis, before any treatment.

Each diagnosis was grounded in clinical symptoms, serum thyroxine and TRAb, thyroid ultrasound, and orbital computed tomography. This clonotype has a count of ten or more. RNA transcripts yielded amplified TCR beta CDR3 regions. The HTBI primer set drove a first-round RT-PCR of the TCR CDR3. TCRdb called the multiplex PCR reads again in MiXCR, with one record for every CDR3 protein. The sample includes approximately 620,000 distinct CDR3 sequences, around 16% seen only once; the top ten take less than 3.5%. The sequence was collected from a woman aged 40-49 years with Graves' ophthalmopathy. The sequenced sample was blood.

The DNA for the CDR3 is TGTGCCAGCAGAGCGGGACGGATTAACACTGAAGCTTTCTTT. Protein sequence: CASRAGRINTEAFF. The chain is built from TRBV6-1 and TRBJ1-1, with D tentatively TRBD1 (5 bases). CDR3 length: 14 amino acids. Trimming pared 6 bases from V and 2 bases from J, leaving 13 bases between. Germline V lookup: CDR1 MNHNS, CDR2 SASEGT.